This T cell receptor beta chain was documented in a study of OX40 agonist ivuxolimab in advanced cancers. Background on the study: From about 23 to 85 years was the age range, with a mean of roughly 64 years, and about 83% were male. One patient with hepatocellular carcinoma and two with cutaneous melanoma, three in all, had partial responses. Findings of the study overall: Compared with CD4+, CD8+ T cells on average had more expanded clones.

Libraries were prepared by immunoSEQ multiplex PCR; TCRdb keeps only in-frame clonotypes and omits some of them. This sample has tens of thousands of clones, with roughly 80% found just once. Points on this clone: Its target is unknown.

The germline V gene has CDR1 SNHLY and CDR2 FYNNEI. The CDR3 is 11 amino acids. Trimming removed 8 bases from V and 4 bases from J, with 8 bases in between. The V call is TRBV2, the J call TRBJ1-2; no clear D gene. This specimen was CD4+ or CD8+ T cells sorted from blood, taken in a trial of the OX40 agonist ivuxolimab. This receptor was taken from an adult with an advanced solid tumor such as melanoma, head and neck, liver or kidney cancer. Written as DNA, the CDR3 is TGTGCCAGCTCTAACGCCTATGGCTACACCTTC. Encoded protein: CASSNAYGYTF.